This T cell receptor (beta chain) was found in a study of blood T cells in healthy people across ages. At the level of the study: Through template switching, about one barcoded beta molecule was captured per two T cells, as measured in model experiments.

V was shortened by 1 base and J by 8 bases, with 2 bases between the two germline ends. From germline, CDR1 is SEHNR and CDR2 FQNEAQ (reference sequence). The CDR3 contains 10 residues. A J-beta primer mix and a sample-barcoded 5' primer were used in a second PCR of about 6 to 12 cycles. TCRdb redid the calling of the 5' RACE reads with MiXCR, one entry per CDR3 protein. In the table there are about 970,000 distinct CDR3 sequences, 51% of which are singletons. In its sample, this clonotype was seen once. The clonotype originates from a woman aged 55-69 years in good health. The material sequenced was blood. The V call is TRBV7-9, the J call TRBJ1-1, with D unresolved. The CDR3 DNA reads TGTGCCAGCAGCTTAGTGGAAGCTTTCTTT. Amino acids: CASSLVEAFF.